Reported below is one T cell receptor (beta chain). Its antigen remains unknown. TCRbeta library preparation incorporated unique molecular identifiers. MiXCR was run by TCRdb on the PCR reads, yielding one entry per CDR3 protein. The data contain hundreds of thousands of distinct CDR3 sequences, roughly 17% of them singletons. These data originate in a study of T-cell reconstitution after alpha-beta-depleted transplantation in children. Regarding the study as a whole: By one year post-transplant, T-cell counts and diversity largely arose from T cells that were newly produced. Alpha-beta T cells present about two months after transplant were reported to originate from several hundred expanded graft clones. Surviving recipient T cells and thymic progenitors accounted for the high day-60 TCRbeta diversity observed in some patients.

This sequence originates from a male patient aged 2 to 9 who had a stem cell transplant for acute lymphoblastic leukemia, so the T cells may come from the graft donor. The sequences come from PBMCs, mostly from graft donor cells, collected 360 days after TCRalphabeta/CD19-depleted stem cell transplant.

CDR3 DNA sequence: TGCAGTGCTAGAGATAGCGGGCCCCGTGACTACGGCGCAGATACGCAGTATTTT. Translated, it gives CSARDSGPRDYGADTQYF. The chain couples TRBV20-1 to TRBJ2-3; 7 nucleotides match TRBD2. Looked up from germline, CDR1 is DFQATT and CDR2 is SNEGSKA (reference sequence). Germline trimming cut 0 bases from V and 4 bases from J; bases unmatched to any gene: 16. The CDR3 runs 18 residues.